This TCR beta chain is drawn from a study of tumor-infiltrating lymphocytes in primary liver carcinoma. Study information: Men as well as women, aged 30 to 69 years, made up the patients.

Study conclusions and caveats: All five tumor regions shared only about 7-25% of top clones.

TCR beta cDNA came from about 450 ng total RNA, primed with a constant-region primer. Libraries of TCR beta came from three nested multiplex PCR rounds with slightly modified ARM-PCR. The opening two PCR rounds, around 10 cycles each, paired TRBV1-TRBV30 forward primers with a C-beta reverse primer. TCRdb used MiXCR to reprocess the multiplex PCR reads, holding one entry per CDR3 protein. Among approximately 100,000 distinct CDR3 sequences listed, around 71% were seen once. With regard to this clonotype: The antigen remains unidentified. A junction boundary mismatches the germline segment, possibly from a read error.

Scientists recovered RNA and DNA together from roughly 21-30 mg of unsorted bulk tissue. CDR3 length: 16 amino acids. The germline gives CDR1 SGHNT, CDR2 YYREEE (reference sequence). This receptor was obtained from an older woman with primary liver carcinoma and hepatitis B virus infection. The V and J genes are TRBV5-4 and TRBJ2-1; D not resolved. The sample was liver tumor tissue from sampling region 2. Regarding subset: tumor region T2, inferior pole. For the CDR3, the DNA is TGTGTCAGCAGCTCGAGTGTCTCGGGTTCCTACAATGAGCAGTTCTTC. Translating it yields CVSSSSVSGSYNEQFF. The variable domain in full, completed from reference TRBV5-4 and TRBJ2-1, reads ETGVTQSPTHLIKTRGQQVTLRCSSQSGHNTVSWYQQALGQGPQFIFQYYREEENGRGNFPPRFSGLQFPNYSSELNVNALELDDSALYLCVSSSSVSGSYNEQFFGPGTRLTVL.